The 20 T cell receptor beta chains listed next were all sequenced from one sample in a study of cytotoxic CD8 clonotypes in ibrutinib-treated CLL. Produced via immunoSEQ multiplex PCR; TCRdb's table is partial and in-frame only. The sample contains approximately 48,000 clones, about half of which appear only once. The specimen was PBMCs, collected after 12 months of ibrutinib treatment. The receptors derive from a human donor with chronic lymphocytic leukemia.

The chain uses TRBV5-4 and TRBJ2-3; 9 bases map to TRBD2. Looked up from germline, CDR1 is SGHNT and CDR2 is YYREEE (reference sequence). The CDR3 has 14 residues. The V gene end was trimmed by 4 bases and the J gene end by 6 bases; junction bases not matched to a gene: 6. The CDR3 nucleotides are TGTGCCAGCAGCCAATCTGCGGGGGGGGATACGCAGTATTTT. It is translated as CASSQSAGGDTQYF.

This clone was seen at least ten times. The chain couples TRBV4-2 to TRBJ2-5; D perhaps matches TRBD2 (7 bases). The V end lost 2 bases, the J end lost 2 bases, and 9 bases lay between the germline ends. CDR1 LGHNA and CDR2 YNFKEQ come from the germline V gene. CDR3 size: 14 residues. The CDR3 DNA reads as TGTGCCAGCAGCCAACGGGGGGCTCAAGAGACCCAGTACTTC. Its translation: CASSQRGAQETQYF.

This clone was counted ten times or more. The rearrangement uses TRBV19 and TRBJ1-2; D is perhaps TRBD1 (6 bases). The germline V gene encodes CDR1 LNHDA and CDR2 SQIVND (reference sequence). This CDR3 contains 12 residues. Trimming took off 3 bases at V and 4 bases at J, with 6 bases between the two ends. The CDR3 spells CASSMTGYGYTF. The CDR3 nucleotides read TGTGCCAGTAGTATGACAGGCTATGGCTACACCTTC.

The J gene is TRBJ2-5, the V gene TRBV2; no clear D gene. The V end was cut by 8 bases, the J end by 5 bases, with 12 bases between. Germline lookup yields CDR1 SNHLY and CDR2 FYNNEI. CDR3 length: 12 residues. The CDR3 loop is CASEKFRETQYF. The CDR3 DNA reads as TGTGCCAGCGAGAAATTTAGGGAGACCCAGTACTTC.

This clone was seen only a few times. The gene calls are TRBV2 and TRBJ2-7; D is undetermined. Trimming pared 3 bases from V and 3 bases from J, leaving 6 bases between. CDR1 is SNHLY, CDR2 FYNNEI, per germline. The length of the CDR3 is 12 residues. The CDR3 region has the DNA TGTGCCAGCAGTGATACCTTCTACGAGCAGTACTTC. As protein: CASSDTFYEQYF.

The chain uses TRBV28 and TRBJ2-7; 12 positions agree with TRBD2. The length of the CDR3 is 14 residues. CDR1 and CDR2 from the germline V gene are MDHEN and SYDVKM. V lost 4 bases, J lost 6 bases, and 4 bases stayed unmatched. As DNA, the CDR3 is TGTGCCAGCAGTTCTAGCGGGAGGGCCTCCGAGCAGTACTTC. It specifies CASSSSGRASEQYF.

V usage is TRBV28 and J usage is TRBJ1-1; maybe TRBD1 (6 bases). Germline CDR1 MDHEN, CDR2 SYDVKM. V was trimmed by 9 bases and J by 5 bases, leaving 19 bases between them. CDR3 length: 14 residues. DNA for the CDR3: TGTGCCAGTACACAGGGATCCCTTTTTACTGAAGCTTTCTTT. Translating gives CASTQGSLFTEAFF. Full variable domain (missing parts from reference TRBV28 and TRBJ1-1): DVKVTQSSRYLVKRTGEKVFLECVQDMDHENMFWYRQDPGLGLRLIYFSYDVKMKEKGDIPEGYSVSREKKERFSLILESASTNQTSMYLCASTQGSLFTEAFFGQGTRLTVV.

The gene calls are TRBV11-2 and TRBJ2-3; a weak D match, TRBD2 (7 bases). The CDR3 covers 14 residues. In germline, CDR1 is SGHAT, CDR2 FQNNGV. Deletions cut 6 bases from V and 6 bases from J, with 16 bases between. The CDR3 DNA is TGTGCCAGCAGGCGGACAGTGGGGGGGGATACGCAGTATTTT. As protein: CASRRTVGGDTQYF.

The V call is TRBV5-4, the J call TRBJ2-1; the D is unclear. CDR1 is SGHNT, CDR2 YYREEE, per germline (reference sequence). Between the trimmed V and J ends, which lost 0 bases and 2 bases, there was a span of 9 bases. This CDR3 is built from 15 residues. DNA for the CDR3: TGTGCCAGCAGCTTGGAGACAACAACCTACAATGAGCAGTTCTTC. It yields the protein CASSLETTTYNEQFF.

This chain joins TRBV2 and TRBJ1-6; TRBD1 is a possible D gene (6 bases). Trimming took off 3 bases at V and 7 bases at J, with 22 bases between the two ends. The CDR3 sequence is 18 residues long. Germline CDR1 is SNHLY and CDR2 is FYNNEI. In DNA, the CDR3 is TGTGCCAGCAGTGACCCACCGACAGGAAGAGGCCTCAATTCACCCCTCCACTTT. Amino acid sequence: CASSDPPTGRGLNSPLHF.

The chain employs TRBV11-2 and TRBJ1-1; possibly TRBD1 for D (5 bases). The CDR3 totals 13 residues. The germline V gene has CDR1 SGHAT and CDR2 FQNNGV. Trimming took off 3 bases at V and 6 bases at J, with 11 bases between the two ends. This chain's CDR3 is CASSFQGWAEAFF. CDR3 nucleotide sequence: TGTGCCAGCAGCTTTCAGGGTTGGGCTGAAGCTTTCTTT.

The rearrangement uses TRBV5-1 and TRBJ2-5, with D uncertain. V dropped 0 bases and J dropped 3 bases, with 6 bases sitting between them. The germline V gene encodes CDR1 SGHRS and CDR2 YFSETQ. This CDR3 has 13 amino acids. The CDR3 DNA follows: TGCGCCAGCAGCTTGGAAGGAGAAGAGACCCAGTACTTC. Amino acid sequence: CASSLEGEETQYF.

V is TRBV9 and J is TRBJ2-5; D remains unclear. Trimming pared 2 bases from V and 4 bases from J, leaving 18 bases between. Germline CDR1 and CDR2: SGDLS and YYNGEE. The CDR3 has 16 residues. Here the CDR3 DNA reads TGTGCCAGCAGCGTGGGCCAAAGGGATTGGGGAGAGACCCAGTACTTC. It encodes CASSVGQRDWGETQYF.

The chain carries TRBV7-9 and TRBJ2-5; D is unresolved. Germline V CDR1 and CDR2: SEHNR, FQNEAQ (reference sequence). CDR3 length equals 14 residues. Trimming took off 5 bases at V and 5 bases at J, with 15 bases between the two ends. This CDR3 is CASSARDRSETQYF. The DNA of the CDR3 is TGTGCCAGCAGCGCCAGAGATAGGAGTGAGACCCAGTACTTC.

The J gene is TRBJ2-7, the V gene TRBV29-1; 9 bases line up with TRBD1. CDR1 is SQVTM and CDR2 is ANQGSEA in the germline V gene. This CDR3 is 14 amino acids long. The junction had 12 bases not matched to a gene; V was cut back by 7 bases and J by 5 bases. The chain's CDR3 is CSAGGTGNSNEQYF. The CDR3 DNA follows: TGCAGCGCCGGAGGGACAGGGAACAGCAACGAGCAGTACTTC.

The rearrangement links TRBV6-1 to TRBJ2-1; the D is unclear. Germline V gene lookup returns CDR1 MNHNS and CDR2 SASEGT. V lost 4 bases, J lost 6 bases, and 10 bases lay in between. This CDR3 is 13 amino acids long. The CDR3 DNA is TGTGCCAGCAGTGTCTGGACCCTCAATGAGCAGTTCTTC. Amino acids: CASSVWTLNEQFF.

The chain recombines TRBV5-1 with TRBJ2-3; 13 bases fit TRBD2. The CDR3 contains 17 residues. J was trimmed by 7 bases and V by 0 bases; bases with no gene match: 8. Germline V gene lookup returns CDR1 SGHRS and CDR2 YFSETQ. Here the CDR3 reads CASSLGVTSGRTHTQYF. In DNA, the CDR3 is TGCGCCAGCAGCTTGGGGGTGACTAGCGGGAGGACACATACGCAGTATTTT.

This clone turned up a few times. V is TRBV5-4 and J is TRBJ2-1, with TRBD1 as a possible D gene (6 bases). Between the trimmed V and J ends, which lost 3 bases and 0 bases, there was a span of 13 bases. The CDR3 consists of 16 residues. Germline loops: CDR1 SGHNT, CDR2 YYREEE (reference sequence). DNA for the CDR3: TGTGCCAGCAGCTGGTCGGACAGAGGCTCCTACAATGAGCAGTTCTTC. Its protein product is CASSWSDRGSYNEQFF.

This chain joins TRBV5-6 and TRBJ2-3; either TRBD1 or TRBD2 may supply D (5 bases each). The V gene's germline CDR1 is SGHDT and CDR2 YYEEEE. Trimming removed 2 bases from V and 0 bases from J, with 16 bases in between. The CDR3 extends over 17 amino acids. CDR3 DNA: TGTGCCAGCAGCTTTCTCCGTCAGGGAGATAGCACAGATACGCAGTATTTT. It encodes CASSFLRQGDSTDTQYF.

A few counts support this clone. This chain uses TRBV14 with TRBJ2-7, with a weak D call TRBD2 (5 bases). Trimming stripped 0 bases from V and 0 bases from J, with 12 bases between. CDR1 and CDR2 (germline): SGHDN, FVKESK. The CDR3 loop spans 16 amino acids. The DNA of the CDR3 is TGTGCCAGCAGCCAAGATAAGTCGGGATCCTCCTACGAGCAGTACTTC. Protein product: CASSQDKSGSSYEQYF.